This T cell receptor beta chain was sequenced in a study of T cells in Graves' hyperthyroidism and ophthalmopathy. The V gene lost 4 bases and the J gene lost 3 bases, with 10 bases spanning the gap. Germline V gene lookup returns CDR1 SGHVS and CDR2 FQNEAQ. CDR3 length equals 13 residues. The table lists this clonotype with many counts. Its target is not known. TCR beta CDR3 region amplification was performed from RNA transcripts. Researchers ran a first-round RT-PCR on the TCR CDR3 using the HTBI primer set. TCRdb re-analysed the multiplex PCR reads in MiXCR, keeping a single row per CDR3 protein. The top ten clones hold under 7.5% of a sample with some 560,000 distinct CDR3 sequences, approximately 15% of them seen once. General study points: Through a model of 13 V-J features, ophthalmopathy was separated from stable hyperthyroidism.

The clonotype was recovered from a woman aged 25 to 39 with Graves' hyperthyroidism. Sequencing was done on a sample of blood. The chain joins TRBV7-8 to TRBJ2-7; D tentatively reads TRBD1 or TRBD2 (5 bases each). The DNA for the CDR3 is TGTGCCAGCAGCTCCGGGGACCTCTACGAGCAGTACTTC. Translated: CASSSGDLYEQYF.